This T cell receptor beta chain emerged from a study of T-cell memory formation after mild COVID-19. Study-level findings and limits: Chiefly within CM and EM were the contracting CD4+ clones; CD8+ ones were within EMRA. A balance of CD4 and CD8 characterized clones contracting day 15 to 85, whereas later expanders leaned CD4+. In second-wave clones peaking day 37, SARS-CoV-2 specificity remained unconfirmed. Some clones that responded turned up in pre-infection memory, which suggests that cross-reactive memory joined in.

With 6 bases clipped from V and 7 bases from J, the junction kept 12 bases outside the gene matches. The CDR3 is made up of 16 amino acids. This clonotype was counted once. The antigen remains unidentified. TCRdb reanalysed the 5' RACE reads using MiXCR and keeps one entry per CDR3 protein. Here the sample spans roughly 510,000 distinct CDR3 sequences, roughly 17% being singletons. Sequenced sample: PBMCs or a T cell subset sorted from them (not recorded which). The chain combines TRBV12-3 or TRBV12-4 with TRBJ1-6; 7 nucleotides agree with TRBD1. The clonotype originates from an adult woman who had mild COVID-19 (a few samples of this study predate the infection). Cell type and time point are not known. CDR3 coding DNA: TGTGCCAGCAGCCTTTCAGGGGGAGGGAAAAATTCACCCCTCCACTTT. Protein sequence: CASSLSGGGKNSPLHF.